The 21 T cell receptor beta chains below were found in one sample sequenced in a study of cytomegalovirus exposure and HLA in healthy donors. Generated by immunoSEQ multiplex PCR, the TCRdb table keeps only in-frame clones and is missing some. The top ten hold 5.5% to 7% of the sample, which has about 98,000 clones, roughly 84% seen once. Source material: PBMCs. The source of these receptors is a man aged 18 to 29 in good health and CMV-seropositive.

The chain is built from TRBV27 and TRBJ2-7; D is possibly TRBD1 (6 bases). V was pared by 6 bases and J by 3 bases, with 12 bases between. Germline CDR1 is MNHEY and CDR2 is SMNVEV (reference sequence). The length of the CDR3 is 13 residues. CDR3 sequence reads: CASSLDRNYEQYF. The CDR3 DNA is TGTGCCAGCAGCCTCGACAGGAACTACGAGCAGTACTTC.

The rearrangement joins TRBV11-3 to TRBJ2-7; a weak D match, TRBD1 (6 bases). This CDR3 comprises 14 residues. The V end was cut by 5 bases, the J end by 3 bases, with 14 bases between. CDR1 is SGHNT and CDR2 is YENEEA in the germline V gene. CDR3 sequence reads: CASSVPGHNYEQYF. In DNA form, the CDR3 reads TGTGCCAGCAGCGTCCCGGGACACAACTACGAGCAGTACTTC.

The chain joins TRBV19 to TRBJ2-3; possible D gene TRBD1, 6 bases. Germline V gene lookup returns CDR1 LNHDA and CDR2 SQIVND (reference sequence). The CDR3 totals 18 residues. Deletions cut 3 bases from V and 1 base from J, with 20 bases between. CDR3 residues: CASSIHRPDRTGTDTQYF. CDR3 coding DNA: TGTGCCAGTAGTATTCACAGGCCCGACAGGACTGGCACAGATACGCAGTATTTT.

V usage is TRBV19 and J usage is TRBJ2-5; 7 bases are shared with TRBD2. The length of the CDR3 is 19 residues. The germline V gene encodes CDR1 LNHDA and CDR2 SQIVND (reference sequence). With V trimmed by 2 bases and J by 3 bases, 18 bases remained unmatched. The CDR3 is CASSIRGGVRTAPEETQYF. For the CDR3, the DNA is TGTGCCAGTAGTATACGGGGAGGGGTCAGGACGGCCCCTGAAGAGACCCAGTACTTC.

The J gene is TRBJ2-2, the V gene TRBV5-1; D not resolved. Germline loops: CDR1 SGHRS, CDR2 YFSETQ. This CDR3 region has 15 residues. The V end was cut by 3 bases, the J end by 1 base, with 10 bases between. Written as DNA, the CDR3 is TGCGCCAGCAGCTGGAGCATTCTGAACACCGGGGAGCTGTTTTTT. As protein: CASSWSILNTGELFF.

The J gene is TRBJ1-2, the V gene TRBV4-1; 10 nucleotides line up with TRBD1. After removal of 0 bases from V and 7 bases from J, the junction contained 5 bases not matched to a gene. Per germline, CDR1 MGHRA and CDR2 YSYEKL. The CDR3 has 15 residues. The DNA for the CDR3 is TGCGCCAGCAGCCAAGATTGGGACAGGGGAAGTGGCTACACCTTC. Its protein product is CASSQDWDRGSGYTF.

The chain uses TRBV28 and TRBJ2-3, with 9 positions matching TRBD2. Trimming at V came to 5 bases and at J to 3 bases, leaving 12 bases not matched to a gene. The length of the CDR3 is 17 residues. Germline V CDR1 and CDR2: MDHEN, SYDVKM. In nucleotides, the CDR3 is TGTGCCAGCAGTACAAAGCTTAGCGGGAGTGATACAGATACGCAGTATTTT. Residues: CASSTKLSGSDTDTQYF.

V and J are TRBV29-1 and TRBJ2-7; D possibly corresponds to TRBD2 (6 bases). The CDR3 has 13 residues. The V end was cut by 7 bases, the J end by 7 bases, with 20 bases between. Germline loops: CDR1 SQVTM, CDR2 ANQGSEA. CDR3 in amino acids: CSAGTPRLGEQYF. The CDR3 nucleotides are TGCAGCGCCGGGACTCCAAGACTGGGGGAGCAGTACTTC.

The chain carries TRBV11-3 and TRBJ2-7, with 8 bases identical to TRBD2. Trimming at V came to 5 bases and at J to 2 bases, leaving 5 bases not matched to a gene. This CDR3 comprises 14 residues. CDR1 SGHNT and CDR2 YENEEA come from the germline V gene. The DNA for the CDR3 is TGTGCCAGCAGCCCAGTAGCGGGGACCTACGAGCAGTACTTC. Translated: CASSPVAGTYEQYF.

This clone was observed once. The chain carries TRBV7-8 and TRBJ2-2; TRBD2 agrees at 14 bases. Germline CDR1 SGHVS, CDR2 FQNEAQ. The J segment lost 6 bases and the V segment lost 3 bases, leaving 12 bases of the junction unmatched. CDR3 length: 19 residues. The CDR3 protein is CASSFGLAGGLVLAGELFF. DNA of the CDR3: TGTGCCAGCAGCTTCGGACTAGCGGGGGGTCTGGTGTTGGCCGGGGAGCTGTTTTTT. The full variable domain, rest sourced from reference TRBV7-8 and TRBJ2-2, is GAGVSQSPRYKVAKRGQDVALRCDPISGHVSLFWYQQALGQGPEFLTYFQNEAQLDKSGLPSDRFFAERPEGSVSTLKIQRTQQEDSAVYLCASSFGLAGGLVLAGELFFGEGSRLTVL.

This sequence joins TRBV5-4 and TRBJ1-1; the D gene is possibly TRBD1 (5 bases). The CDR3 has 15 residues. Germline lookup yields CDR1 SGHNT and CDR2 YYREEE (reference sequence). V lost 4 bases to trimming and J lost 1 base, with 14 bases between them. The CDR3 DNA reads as TGTGCCAGCAGCCAGCGGGTGGGGCAGAACACTGAAGCTTTCTTT. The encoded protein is CASSQRVGQNTEAFF.

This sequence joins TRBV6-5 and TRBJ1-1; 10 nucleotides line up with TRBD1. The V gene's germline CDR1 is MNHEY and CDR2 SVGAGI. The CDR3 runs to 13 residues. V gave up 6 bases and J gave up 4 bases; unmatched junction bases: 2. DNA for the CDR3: TGTGCCAGCAGGGGACAGGGGCGCACTGAAGCTTTCTTT. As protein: CASRGQGRTEAFF.

This CDR3 is CASSLASTGDYEQYF. The DNA of the CDR3 is TGTGCCAGCAGTTTAGCCTCGACAGGAGACTACGAGCAGTACTTC. This chain uses TRBV28 with TRBJ2-7, with a weak D call TRBD1 (6 bases). The length of the CDR3 is 15 residues. The V gene's germline CDR1 is MDHEN and CDR2 SYDVKM. Trimming left V 2 bases short and J 3 bases short, with 14 bases between.

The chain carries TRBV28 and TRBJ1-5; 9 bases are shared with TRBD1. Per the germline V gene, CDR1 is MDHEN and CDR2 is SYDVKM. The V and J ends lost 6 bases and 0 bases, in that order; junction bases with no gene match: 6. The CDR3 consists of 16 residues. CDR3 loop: CASRKDRGYSNQPQHF. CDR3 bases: TGTGCCAGCAGAAAGGACAGGGGATATAGCAATCAGCCCCAGCATTTT.

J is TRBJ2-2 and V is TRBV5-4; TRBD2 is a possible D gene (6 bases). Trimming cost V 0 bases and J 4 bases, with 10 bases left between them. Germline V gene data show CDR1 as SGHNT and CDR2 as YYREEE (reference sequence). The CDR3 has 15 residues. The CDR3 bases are TGTGCCAGCAGCTTGGAGGGACTTTTCACCGGGGAGCTGTTTTTT. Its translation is CASSLEGLFTGELFF. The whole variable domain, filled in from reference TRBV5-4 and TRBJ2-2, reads ETGVTQSPTHLIKTRGQQVTLRCSSQSGHNTVSWYQQALGQGPQFIFQYYREEENGRGNFPPRFSGLQFPNYSSELNVNALELDDSALYLCASSLEGLFTGELFFGEGSRLTVL.

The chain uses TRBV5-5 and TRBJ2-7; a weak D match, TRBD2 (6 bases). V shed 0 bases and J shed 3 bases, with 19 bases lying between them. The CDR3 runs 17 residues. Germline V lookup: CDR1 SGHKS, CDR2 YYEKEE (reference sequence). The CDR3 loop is CASSLGLGEEELYEQYF. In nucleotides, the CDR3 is TGTGCCAGCAGCTTGGGGCTGGGGGAGGAGGAACTCTACGAGCAGTACTTC.

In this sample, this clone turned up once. CDR3 in DNA: TGTGCCAGCAGTTCCCTACCATGGACAGGGGTAGATGAAAAACTGTTTTTT. The encoded protein is CASSSLPWTGVDEKLFF. The chain links TRBV28 to TRBJ1-4; 9 bases are a match to TRBD1. Trimming took 4 bases from V and 6 from J; bases not matched to a gene: 12. Germline lookup yields CDR1 MDHEN and CDR2 SYDVKM. The length of the CDR3 is 17 residues.

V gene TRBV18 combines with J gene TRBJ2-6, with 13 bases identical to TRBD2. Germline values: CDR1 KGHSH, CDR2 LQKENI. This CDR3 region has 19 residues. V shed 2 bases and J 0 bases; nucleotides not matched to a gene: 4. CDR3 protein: CASSPRGLAGNSGANVLTF. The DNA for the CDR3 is TGTGCCAGCTCACCAAGGGGACTAGCGGGAAACTCTGGGGCCAACGTCCTGACTTTC.

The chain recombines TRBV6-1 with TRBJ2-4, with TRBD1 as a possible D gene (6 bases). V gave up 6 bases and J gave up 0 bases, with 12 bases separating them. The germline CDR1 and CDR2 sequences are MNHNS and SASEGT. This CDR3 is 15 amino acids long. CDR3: CASSGQNIAKNIQYF. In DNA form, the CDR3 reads TGTGCCAGCAGCGGACAGAATATAGCCAAAAACATTCAGTACTTC.

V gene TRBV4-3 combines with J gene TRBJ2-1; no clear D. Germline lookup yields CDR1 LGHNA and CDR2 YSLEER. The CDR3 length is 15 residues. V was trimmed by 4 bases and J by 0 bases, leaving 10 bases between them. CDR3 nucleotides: TGCGCCAGCAGCCGAGAACAGAGCTCCTACAATGAGCAGTTCTTC. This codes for CASSREQSSYNEQFF.

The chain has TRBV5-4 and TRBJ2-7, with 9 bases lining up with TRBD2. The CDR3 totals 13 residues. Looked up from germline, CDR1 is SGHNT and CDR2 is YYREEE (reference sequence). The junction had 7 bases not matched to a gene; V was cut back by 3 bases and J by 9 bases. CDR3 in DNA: TGTGCCAGCAGCTCGCGGGGGGGGCGGTCGCAGTACTTC. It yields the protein CASSSRGGRSQYF.